This is a list of T cell receptor beta chains from one sample in a study of blood T cell repertoires in COVID-19. The assay was immunoSEQ multiplex PCR, and TCRdb's table has in-frame clones only and misses some. The sample lists some 250,000 clones, about 83% occurring once. Sequenced sample: peripheral blood. Receptors were obtained from a man at least 80 years old with acute or convalescent COVID-19. The conserved cysteine and the conserved F or W are not part of the CDR3 here. D genes are given only for firm matches.

cdr3_aa d_call j_call v_call
ASSHYTSYEGYSSYNEQF - TRBJ2-1 TRBV6-8
ASSQTGGLGQPQH TRBD1 TRBJ1-5 TRBV28
ASRAGLNSNQPQH - TRBJ1-5 TRBV28
ASSLGGLGATGELF - TRBJ2-2 TRBV7-8
ASSPRQGFNYGYT TRBD1 TRBJ1-2 TRBV5-6
ARATSAENEQF TRBD2 TRBJ2-1 TRBV19
ASSLVMAAIFRDTGELF - TRBJ2-2 TRBV11-2
ASQRERPQETQY - TRBJ2-5 TRBV30
ASLLAEKLF - TRBJ1-4 TRBV2
ASTPRLAGNTGELF TRBD2 TRBJ2-2 TRBV7-2
ASSPSGRTEAF - TRBJ1-1 TRBV18
ASSTGSGPGGQETQY - TRBJ2-5 TRBV11-3
ASFRVGNGELF - TRBJ2-2 TRBV28
ASSQVSGNTIY - TRBJ1-3 TRBV3-1/TRBV3-2
ASSEVAETQY - TRBJ2-5 TRBV6-1
ASSLVSSGGYTQY TRBD2 TRBJ2-3 TRBV7-2
ASSVAPAGETYGYT - TRBJ1-2 TRBV9
ASSPLAGGQTDTQY TRBD2 TRBJ2-3 TRBV18
ASSEWTGESGYT TRBD1 TRBJ1-2 TRBV6-1
ASSLNTETQY - TRBJ2-5 TRBV5-5
ASSKSPDRVFDGYT TRBD1 TRBJ1-2 TRBV28
ASSVGDTYQPQH - TRBJ1-5 TRBV9
ASRLRDSNTEAF TRBD1 TRBJ1-1 TRBV2
ASSHENGRAPYEQY TRBD2 TRBJ2-7 TRBV5-4
AWSAHRGSVGT TRBD1 TRBJ1-2 TRBV30
AWSGGGTEAF - TRBJ1-1 TRBV30
ASSSRTGGLSLYTEAF TRBD1 TRBJ1-1 TRBV11-2
ATSLPLRGVSNQPQH - TRBJ1-5 TRBV15
ASSLGGALDGYT - TRBJ1-2 TRBV7-9
ASSSRPGTEAF - TRBJ1-1 TRBV28
ASNWGVNAYEQY - TRBJ2-7 TRBV5-6
ASSLNKGDEQGYYGYT TRBD1 TRBJ1-2 TRBV7-8
ASSFPARGGGNYGYT - TRBJ1-2 TRBV28
ASSLASGLNTGELF - TRBJ2-2 TRBV7-9
ASRTGIAQPQH - TRBJ1-5 TRBV6-5
ASRWGENSNQPQH - TRBJ1-5 TRBV6-5
ASSWREGYEQY TRBD2 TRBJ2-7 TRBV27
ASRSPRDIILGAF - TRBJ1-1 TRBV28
ASSLGARTDHEQF - TRBJ2-1 TRBV5-1
AWRTGSNTEAF - TRBJ1-1 TRBV30
SVERNGAGANVLT - TRBJ2-6 TRBV29-1
ASSPYGLSYTDTQY - TRBJ2-3 TRBV28
ASSLEGYTSYEQY - TRBJ2-7 TRBV5-5
ASSSGISTDTQY - TRBJ2-3 TRBV7-2
SASKGVDTEAF - TRBJ1-1 TRBV20-1
ASSWTIVGNTIY - TRBJ1-3 TRBV7-8
ASSRDSPRAPLH TRBD1 TRBJ1-6 TRBV9
ASSLTGGGEQY TRBD1 TRBJ2-7 TRBV7-9
ASSPGTSGGWGNEQF TRBD2 TRBJ2-1 TRBV5-4
ASRLGPQGANVLT - TRBJ2-6 TRBV28
ASREGWAYEQY - TRBJ2-7 TRBV27